The 22 T cell receptor beta chains in this list originate from one sample, sequenced in a study of blood T cell repertoires in COVID-19 (dated by TCRdb to the early 2020s). The library was built by means of the immunoSEQ multiplex PCR assay. The source is immuneACCESS, and TCRdb retained only in-frame sequences with V and J called. Part of the clones is not carried over; for the studies checked, unresolved V genes explain less than half of this, and the remainder is unexplained. The sample profile shows roughly 180,000 clones; about 85% of them were found once. Under 6% of the sample is held by the ten biggest clonotypes. The sequenced material came from peripheral blood. These receptors were collected from a woman aged 45-65 years with COVID-19, enrolled during active disease.

V gene TRBV3-1 (or the pseudogene TRBV3-2) combines with J gene TRBJ2-1, with D tentatively TRBD2 (6 bases). CDR3 length equals 18 residues. CDR1 is LGHDT and CDR2 is YNNKEL in the germline V gene (reference sequence). V gave up 0 bases and J gave up 2 bases, with 17 bases separating them. CDR3 sequence: CASSQEFHRRGPYNEQFF. The CDR3 DNA sequence: TGTGCCAGCAGCCAAGAATTTCACAGGCGGGGTCCCTACAATGAGCAGTTCTTC.

The chain couples TRBV25-1 to TRBJ1-6; 9 positions agree with TRBD1. V trimming: 7 bases; J trimming: 9 bases; junction bases outside the gene matches: 10. This CDR3 region has 15 residues. Germline CDR1 reads MGHDK; CDR2 reads SYGVNS. The CDR3 nucleotides are TGTGCCAGCACCAGGGGACAGGGTAGTGGTTCACCCCTCCACTTT. Protein sequence: CASTRGQGSGSPLHF. The entire variable domain, with the rest obtained from reference TRBV25-1 and TRBJ1-6, is as follows: EADIYQTPRYLVIGTGKKITLECSQTMGHDKMYWYQQDPGMELHLIHYSYGVNSTEKGDLSSESTVSRIRTEHFPLTLESARPSHTSQYLCASTRGQGSGSPLHFGNGTRLTVT.

The chain joins TRBV18 to TRBJ2-7, with D unresolved. The germline V gene encodes CDR1 KGHSH and CDR2 LQKENI. This CDR3 region has 11 residues. Deletions cut 5 bases from V and 1 base from J, with 3 bases between. The CDR3: CASSSSYEQYF. In DNA, the CDR3 is TGTGCCAGCTCATCATCCTACGAGCAGTACTTC.

V is TRBV7-9 and J is TRBJ1-1; D is undetermined. Germline assignment: CDR1 SEHNR and CDR2 FQNEAQ (reference sequence). V lost 3 bases and J 6 bases, leaving 8 bases between the germline ends. CDR3 length: 12 residues. This chain's CDR3 is CASSFDTPEAFF. CDR3 nucleotides: TGTGCCAGCAGCTTTGACACCCCTGAAGCTTTCTTT.

V usage is TRBV7-9 and J usage is TRBJ1-2; 10 bases fit TRBD1. This CDR3 contains 14 residues. The germline CDR1 and CDR2 sequences are SEHNR and FQNEAQ (reference sequence). With 7 bases clipped from V and 7 bases from J, the junction kept 9 bases outside the gene matches. The CDR3 DNA reads as TGTGCCAGCAAAAGACAGGGGGCCCCTTCTGGCTACACCTTC. Protein sequence: CASKRQGAPSGYTF.

The rearrangement joins TRBV12-3 or TRBV12-4 to TRBJ2-7; D unclear. The V and J ends lost 4 bases and 4 bases respectively, with 8 bases between them. This CDR3 comprises 12 residues. CDR3 loop: CASSSFSYEQYF. DNA for the CDR3: TGTGCCAGCAGTTCCTTCAGTTACGAGCAGTACTTC.

V is TRBV14 and J is TRBJ1-4, with D tentatively TRBD1 (6 bases). The CDR3 has 16 residues. The germline gives CDR1 SGHDN, CDR2 FVKESK. V lost 0 bases and J 7 bases, leaving 15 bases between the germline ends. The CDR3 loop is CASSQDVRLQGEKLFF. The DNA of the CDR3 is TGTGCCAGCAGCCAAGACGTGCGCCTACAGGGTGAAAAACTGTTTTTT.

The genes are TRBV7-3 and TRBJ2-1; 12 bases are shared with TRBD2. The V gene end was trimmed by 5 bases and the J gene end by 7 bases; junction bases not matched to a gene: 9. The CDR3 runs 16 residues. Germline loops: CDR1 SGHTA, CDR2 FQGTGA. The CDR3 loop reads CASSIASGGALNEQFF. CDR3 nucleotide sequence: TGTGCCAGCAGCATCGCTAGCGGGGGGGCCTTAAATGAGCAGTTCTTC.

The gene calls are TRBV21-1 and TRBJ1-3; TRBD1, the table's D call, lacks a check against the DNA. TRBV21-1 is shown as a pseudogene. This CDR3 is 16 amino acids long. The CDR3 DNA reads TGTGCCAGATCTCCCGGGACAGGGAATTCTGGAAACACCATATATTTT. Protein: CARSPGTGNSGNTIYF.

The chain combines TRBV14 with TRBJ1-4; the match to TRBD1 covers 7 bases. The V and J ends lost 4 bases and 5 bases, in that order; junction bases with no gene match: 4. Per the germline V gene, CDR1 is SGHDN and CDR2 is FVKESK. The CDR3 is 14 residues long. The CDR3 DNA follows: TGTGCCAGCAGCCCTCGGACAGGAAATGAAAAACTGTTTTTT. The encoded protein is CASSPRTGNEKLFF.

The V call is TRBV5-4, the J call TRBJ2-7; TRBD2 agrees at 7 bases. The CDR3 totals 14 residues. V dropped 0 bases and J dropped 2; count of bases not matched to a gene: 2. CDR1 is SGHNT and CDR2 is YYREEE in the germline V gene (reference sequence). The CDR3 protein is CASSLAGGAYEQYF. The CDR3 DNA follows: TGTGCCAGCAGCTTGGCGGGGGGAGCCTACGAGCAGTACTTC.

The chain has TRBV5-1 and TRBJ2-2; 9 bases line up with TRBD1. Per the germline V gene, CDR1 is SGHRS and CDR2 is YFSETQ. V lost 4 bases, J lost 0 bases, and 4 bases stayed unmatched. The CDR3 runs 16 residues. The CDR3 nucleotides are TGCGCCAGCAGCCTTACAGGGGGCCCGAACACCGGGGAGCTGTTTTTT. This codes for CASSLTGGPNTGELFF. The whole variable domain, filled in from reference TRBV5-1 and TRBJ2-2, reads KAGVTQTPRYLIKTRGQQVTLSCSPISGHRSVSWYQQTPGQGLQFLFEYFSETQRNKGNFPGRFSGRQFSNSRSEMNVSTLELGDSALYLCASSLTGGPNTGELFFGEGSRLTVL.

A note on this clone: One junction end does not reproduce the germline sequence, and a read error may be involved. The rearrangement links TRBV19 to TRBJ2-3; D possibly corresponds to TRBD1 (9 bases). The germline CDR1 and CDR2 sequences are LNHDA and SQIVND (reference sequence). CDR3 size: 12 residues. For the CDR3, the DNA is TGTGCCAGTAGCCCGGGGGGGACAGGGTTTGATTTT. Protein: CASSPGGTGFDF.

The rearrangement joins TRBV5-1 to TRBJ1-1, with a possible D match to TRBD1 (5 bases). V was cut by 3 bases and J by 1 base, with 13 bases left in between. Germline V gene sequence: CDR1 SGHRS, CDR2 YFSETQ. This CDR3 has 15 amino acids. The DNA for the CDR3 is TGCGCCAGCAGCTCCACCATACAGGAGAACACTGAAGCTTTCTTT. Amino acids: CASSSTIQENTEAFF. The full variable domain, rest sourced from reference TRBV5-1 and TRBJ1-1, is KAGVTQTPRYLIKTRGQQVTLSCSPISGHRSVSWYQQTPGQGLQFLFEYFSETQRNKGNFPGRFSGRQFSNSRSEMNVSTLELGDSALYLCASSSTIQENTEAFFGQGTRLTVV.

This chain links TRBV5-4 with TRBJ1-1, with unresolved D. Trimming pared 3 bases from V and 0 bases from J, leaving 15 bases between. The CDR3 loop spans 16 amino acids. Germline lookup yields CDR1 SGHNT and CDR2 YYREEE (reference sequence). The CDR3 coding sequence is TGTGCCAGCAGCTCCCTAATCGGTAGCCTGAACACTGAAGCTTTCTTT. The encoded protein is CASSSLIGSLNTEAFF.

The V and J genes are TRBV10-3 and TRBJ1-6; TRBD1 aligns across 7 bases. The junction had 5 bases not matched to a gene; V was cut back by 6 bases and J by 6 bases. CDR1 is ENHRY, CDR2 SYGVKD, per germline. The CDR3 contains 14 residues. The CDR3 sequence is CAIRGTAFNSPLHF. CDR3 nucleotide sequence: TGTGCCATCAGAGGGACAGCCTTTAATTCACCCCTCCACTTT.

The V and J genes are TRBV4-1 and TRBJ2-7, with TRBD1 matching 7 bases. The CDR3 totals 16 residues. V shed 2 bases and J 4 bases; nucleotides not matched to a gene: 11. In germline, CDR1 is MGHRA, CDR2 YSYEKL. The CDR3 sequence is CASSQLVGQGDYEQYF. CDR3 DNA: TGCGCCAGCAGCCAATTGGTAGGGCAGGGGGATTACGAGCAGTACTTC.

The DNA of the CDR3 is TGTGCCAGCAGTTCCCTCCAACCCAGGGAGGAAAAACAAGAGACCCAGTACTTC. It specifies CASSSLQPREEKQETQYF. The chain combines TRBV28 with TRBJ2-5, with a weak D call TRBD2 (6 bases). Trimming removed 4 bases at V and 2 bases at J, with 23 bases between. Germline V gives CDR1 MDHEN, CDR2 SYDVKM. CDR3 length: 18 residues.

The V call is TRBV19, the J call TRBJ1-4; D perhaps matches TRBD1 (5 bases). The V end lost 4 bases, the J end lost 0 bases, and 18 bases lay between the germline ends. Germline CDR1 LNHDA, CDR2 SQIVND (reference sequence). The CDR3 loop spans 18 amino acids. The CDR3 sequence: CASSTVRDPTPTNEKLFF. In DNA, the CDR3 is TGTGCCAGTAGTACGGTGCGGGACCCTACCCCAACTAATGAAAAACTGTTTTTT.

Here the CDR3 reads CASSINKGVDTGELFF. The DNA of the CDR3 is TGTGCCAGTAGTATCAACAAGGGAGTGGACACCGGGGAGCTGTTTTTT. V gene TRBV19 combines with J gene TRBJ2-2; D possibly corresponds to TRBD2 (5 bases). This CDR3 region has 16 residues. Trimming shortened V by 3 bases and J by 3 bases, and 14 bases separated the two germline ends. Per germline, CDR1 LNHDA and CDR2 SQIVND (reference sequence).

This chain joins TRBV19 and TRBJ1-2; 8 bases agree with TRBD1. With 5 bases clipped from V and 4 bases from J, the junction kept 6 bases outside the gene matches. The CDR3 is 14 residues long. Per the germline V gene, CDR1 is LNHDA and CDR2 is SQIVND (reference sequence). The CDR3 region has the DNA TGTGCCAGTAGTCCATGGACAGGGAGCTATGGCTACACCTTC. Its protein is CASSPWTGSYGYTF.

The chain combines TRBV11-3 with TRBJ2-5, with D tentatively TRBD1 (5 bases). V lost 1 base, J lost 1 base, and 10 bases lay in between. The CDR3 has 15 residues. CDR1 is SGHNT, CDR2 YENEEA, per germline. Here the CDR3 reads CASSLGLTVQETQYF. The CDR3 coding sequence is TGTGCCAGCAGCTTAGGACTGACAGTCCAAGAGACCCAGTACTTC.